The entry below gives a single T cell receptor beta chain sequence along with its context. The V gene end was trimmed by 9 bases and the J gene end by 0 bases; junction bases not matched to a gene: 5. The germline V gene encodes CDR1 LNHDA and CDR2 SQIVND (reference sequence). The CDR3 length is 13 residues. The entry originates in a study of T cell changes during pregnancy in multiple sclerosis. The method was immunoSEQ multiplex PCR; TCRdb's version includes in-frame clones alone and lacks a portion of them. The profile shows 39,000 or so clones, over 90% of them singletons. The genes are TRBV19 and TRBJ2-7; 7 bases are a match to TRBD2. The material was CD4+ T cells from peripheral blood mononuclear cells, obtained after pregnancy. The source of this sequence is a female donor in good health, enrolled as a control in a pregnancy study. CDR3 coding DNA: TGTGCCAGACTAGCGTTTAGCTCCTACGAGCAGTACTTC. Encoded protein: CARLAFSSYEQYF.